This TCR beta chain was sequenced in a study of blood T cell repertoires in COVID-19. Study-level information: The United States, Italy and Spain provided the acute and convalescent COVID-19 samples. The analysed material was cDNA or gDNA that came from T cells, B-cell-depleted T cells, or PBMCs.

Germline assignment: CDR1 SEHNR and CDR2 FQNEAQ (reference sequence). The CDR3 runs to 14 residues. The V gene end was trimmed by 5 bases and the J gene end by 4 bases; junction bases not matched to a gene: 7. Generated by immunoSEQ multiplex PCR, the TCRdb table keeps only in-frame clones and is missing some. The sample lists about 58,000 clones; about 85% were seen once. Sequencing input: peripheral blood. This sequence originates from a man aged 40-49 years with active COVID-19. V is TRBV7-9 and J is TRBJ1-2; TRBD1 matches at 7 bases. The chain's CDR3 is CASSLGGQSYGYTF. The CDR3 coding sequence is TGTGCCAGCAGCCTTGGGGGACAGAGCTATGGCTACACCTTC.